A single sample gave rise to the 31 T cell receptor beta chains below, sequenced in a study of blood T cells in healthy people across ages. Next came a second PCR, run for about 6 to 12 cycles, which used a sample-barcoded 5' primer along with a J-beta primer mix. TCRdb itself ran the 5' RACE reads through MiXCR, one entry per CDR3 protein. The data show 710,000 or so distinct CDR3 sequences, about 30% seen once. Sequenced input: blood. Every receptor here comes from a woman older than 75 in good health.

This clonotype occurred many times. The CDR3 here is CASSLRGQLATEAFF. The CDR3 nucleotides read TGTGCCAGCAGCTTAAGAGGACAACTCGCCACTGAAGCTTTCTTT. The J gene is TRBJ1-1, the V gene TRBV7-9, with D possibly matching TRBD1 (5 bases). This CDR3 contains 15 residues. Deletions cut 2 bases from V and 4 bases from J, with 14 bases between. The germline gives CDR1 SEHNR, CDR2 FQNEAQ (reference sequence).

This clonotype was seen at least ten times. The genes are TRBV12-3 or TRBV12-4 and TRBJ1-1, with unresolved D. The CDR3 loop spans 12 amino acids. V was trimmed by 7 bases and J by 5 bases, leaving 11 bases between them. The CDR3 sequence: CASNSGGTEAFF. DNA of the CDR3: TGTGCCAGCAATTCGGGAGGGACTGAAGCTTTCTTT.

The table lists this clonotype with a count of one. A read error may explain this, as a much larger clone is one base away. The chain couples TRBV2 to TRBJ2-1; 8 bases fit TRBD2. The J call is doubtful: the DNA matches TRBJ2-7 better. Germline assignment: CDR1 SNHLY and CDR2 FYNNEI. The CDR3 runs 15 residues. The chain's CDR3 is CASSDSGASYNEQYF. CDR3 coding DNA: TGTGCCAGCAGTGATAGCGGGGCGTCCTACAATGAGCAGTACTTC.

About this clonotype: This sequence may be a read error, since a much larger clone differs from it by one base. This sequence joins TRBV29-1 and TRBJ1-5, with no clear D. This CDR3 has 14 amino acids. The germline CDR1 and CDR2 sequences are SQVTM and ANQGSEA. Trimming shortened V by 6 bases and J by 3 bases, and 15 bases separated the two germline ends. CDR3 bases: TGCAGCGTCCTCTTAGAGAGCATCAATCAGCCCCAGCATTTT. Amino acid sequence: CSVLLESINQPQHF.

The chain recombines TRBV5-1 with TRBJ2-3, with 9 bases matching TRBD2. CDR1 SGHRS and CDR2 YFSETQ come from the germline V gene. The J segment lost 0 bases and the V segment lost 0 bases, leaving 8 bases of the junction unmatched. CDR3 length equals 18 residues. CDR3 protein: CASSLALAGAMSTDTQYF. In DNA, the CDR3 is TGCGCCAGCAGCTTGGCCTTAGCGGGGGCAATGAGCACAGATACGCAGTATTTT.

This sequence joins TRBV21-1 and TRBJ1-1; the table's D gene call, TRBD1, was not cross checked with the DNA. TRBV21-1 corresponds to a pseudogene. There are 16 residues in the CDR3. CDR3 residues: CASSKGRDRWASEAFF. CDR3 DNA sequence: TGTGCCAGCAGCAAAGGGCGGGACAGGTGGGCCTCTGAAGCTTTCTTT.

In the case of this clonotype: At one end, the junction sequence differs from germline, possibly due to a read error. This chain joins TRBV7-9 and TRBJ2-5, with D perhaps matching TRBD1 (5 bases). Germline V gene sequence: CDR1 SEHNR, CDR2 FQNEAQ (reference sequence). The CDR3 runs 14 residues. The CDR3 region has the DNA TGTGCCAGTAGCTTCCGACAGCCCCAAGAGACCCAGTACTTC. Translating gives CASSFRQPQETQYF.

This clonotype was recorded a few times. CDR3 sequence (DNA): TGCGCCAGCAGCCAAGATTTATGGCGGGGAAACTACGAGCAGTACTTC. Encoded protein: CASSQDLWRGNYEQYF. The V gene is TRBV4-3, the J gene TRBJ2-7; D is possibly TRBD2 (6 bases). With 0 bases removed from V and 3 bases from J, the gap between germline ends came to 15 bases. Germline V gene sequence: CDR1 LGHNA, CDR2 YSLEER. The CDR3 consists of 16 residues.

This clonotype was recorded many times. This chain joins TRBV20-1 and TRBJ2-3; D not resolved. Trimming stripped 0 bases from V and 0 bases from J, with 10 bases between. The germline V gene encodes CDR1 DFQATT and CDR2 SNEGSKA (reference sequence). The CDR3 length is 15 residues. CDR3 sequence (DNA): TGCAGTGCTAGAGATCTACTGACTAGCACAGATACGCAGTATTTT. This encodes CSARDLLTSTDTQYF.

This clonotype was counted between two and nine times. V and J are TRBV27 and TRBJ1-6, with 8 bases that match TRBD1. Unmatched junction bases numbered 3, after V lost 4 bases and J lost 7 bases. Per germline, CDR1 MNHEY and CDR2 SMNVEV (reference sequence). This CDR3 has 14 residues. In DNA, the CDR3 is TGTGCCAGCAGTTCTCCAGGGGGCAATTCACCCCTCCACTTT. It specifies CASSSPGGNSPLHF.

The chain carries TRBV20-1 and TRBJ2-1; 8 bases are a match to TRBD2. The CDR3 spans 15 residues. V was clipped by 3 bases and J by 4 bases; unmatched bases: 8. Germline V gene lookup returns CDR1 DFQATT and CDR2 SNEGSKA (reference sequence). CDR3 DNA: TGCAGTGCTAGGGTAGCGGGGAGCTCTTACAATGAGCAGTTCTTC. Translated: CSARVAGSSYNEQFF.

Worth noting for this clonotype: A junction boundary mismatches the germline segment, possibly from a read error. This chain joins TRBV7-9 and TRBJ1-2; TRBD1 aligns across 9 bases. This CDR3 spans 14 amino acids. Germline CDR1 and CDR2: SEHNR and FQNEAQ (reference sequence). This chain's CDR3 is CASSLEGDRAGCTF. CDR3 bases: TGTGCCAGCAGCTTAGAAGGGGACAGGGCTGGCTGCACCTTC.

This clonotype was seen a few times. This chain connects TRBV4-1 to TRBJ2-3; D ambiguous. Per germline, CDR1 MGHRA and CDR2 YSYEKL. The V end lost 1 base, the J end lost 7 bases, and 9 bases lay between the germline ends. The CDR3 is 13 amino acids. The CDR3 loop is CASSQVGLHTQYF. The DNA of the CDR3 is TGCGCCAGCAGCCAAGTAGGGCTGCATACGCAGTATTTT.

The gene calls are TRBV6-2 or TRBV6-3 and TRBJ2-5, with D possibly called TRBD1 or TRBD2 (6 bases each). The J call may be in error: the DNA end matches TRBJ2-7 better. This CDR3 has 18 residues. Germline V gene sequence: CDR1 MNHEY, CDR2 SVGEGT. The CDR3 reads CASTKGTLAGLRCYEQYF. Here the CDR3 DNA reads TGTGCCAGCACCAAAGGGACACTAGCAGGTCTCAGGTGTTACGAGCAGTACTTC.

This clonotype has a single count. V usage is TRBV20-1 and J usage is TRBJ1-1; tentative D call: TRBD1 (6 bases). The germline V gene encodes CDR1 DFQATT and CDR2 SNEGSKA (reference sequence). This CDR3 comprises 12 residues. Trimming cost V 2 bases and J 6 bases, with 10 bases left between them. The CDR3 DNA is TGCAGTGCTAGATACAGGGAGGCTGAAGCTTTCTTT. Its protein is CSARYREAEAFF.

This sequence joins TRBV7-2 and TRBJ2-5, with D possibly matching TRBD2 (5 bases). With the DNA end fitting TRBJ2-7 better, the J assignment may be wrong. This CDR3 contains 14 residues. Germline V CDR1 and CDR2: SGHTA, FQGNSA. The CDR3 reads CASRRGRVGYEQYF. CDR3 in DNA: TGTGCCAGCAGGAGAGGGCGGGTTGGATACGAGCAGTACTTC.

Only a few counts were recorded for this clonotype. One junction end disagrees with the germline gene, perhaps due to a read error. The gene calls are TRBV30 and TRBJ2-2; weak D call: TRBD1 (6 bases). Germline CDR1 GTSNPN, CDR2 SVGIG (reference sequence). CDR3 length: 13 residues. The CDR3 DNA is TGTGCCTGGGGACAGCCGAACACCGGGGAGCGGTTTTTT. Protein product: CAWGQPNTGERFF.

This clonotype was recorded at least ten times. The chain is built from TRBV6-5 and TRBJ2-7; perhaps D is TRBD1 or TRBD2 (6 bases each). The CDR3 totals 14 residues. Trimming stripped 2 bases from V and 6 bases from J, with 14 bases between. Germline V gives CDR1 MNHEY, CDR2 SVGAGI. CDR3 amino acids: CASSYSRGVGEQYF. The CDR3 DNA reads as TGTGCCAGCAGTTACAGTAGGGGGGTCGGCGAGCAGTACTTC.

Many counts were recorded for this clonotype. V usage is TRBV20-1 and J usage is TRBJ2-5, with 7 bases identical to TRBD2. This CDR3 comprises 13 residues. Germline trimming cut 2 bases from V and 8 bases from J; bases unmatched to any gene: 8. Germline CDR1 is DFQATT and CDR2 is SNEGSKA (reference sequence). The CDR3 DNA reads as TGCAGTGCTAGATTTGCGGGGGTCTTTACCCAGTACTTC. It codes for CSARFAGVFTQYF.

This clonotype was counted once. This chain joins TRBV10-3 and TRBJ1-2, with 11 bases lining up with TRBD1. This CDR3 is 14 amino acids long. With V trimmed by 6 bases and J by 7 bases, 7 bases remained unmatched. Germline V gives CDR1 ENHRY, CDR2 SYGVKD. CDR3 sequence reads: CAISEDRGPRGYTF. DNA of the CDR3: TGTGCCATCAGCGAGGACAGGGGGCCGCGTGGCTACACCTTC.

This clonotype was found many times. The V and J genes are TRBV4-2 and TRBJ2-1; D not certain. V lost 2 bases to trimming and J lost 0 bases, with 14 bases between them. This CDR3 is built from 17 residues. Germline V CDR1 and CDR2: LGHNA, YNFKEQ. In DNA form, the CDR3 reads TGTGCCAGCAGCCAAAATCGGATGCAGAGCTCCTACAATGAGCAGTTCTTC. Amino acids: CASSQNRMQSSYNEQFF.

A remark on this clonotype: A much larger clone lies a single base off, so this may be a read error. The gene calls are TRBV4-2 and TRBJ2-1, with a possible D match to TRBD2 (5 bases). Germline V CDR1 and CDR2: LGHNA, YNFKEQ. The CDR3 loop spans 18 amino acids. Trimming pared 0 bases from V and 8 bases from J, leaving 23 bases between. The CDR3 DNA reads TGTGCCAGCAGCCAAGAGTCGACGAGGGTTCAATTTGGCGATGAGCAGTTCTTC. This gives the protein CASSQESTRVQFGDEQFF.

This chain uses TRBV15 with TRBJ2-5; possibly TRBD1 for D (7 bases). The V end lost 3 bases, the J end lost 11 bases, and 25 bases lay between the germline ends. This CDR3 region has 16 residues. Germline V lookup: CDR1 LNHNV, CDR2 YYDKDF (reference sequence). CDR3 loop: CATSRGGRDRVHEQYF. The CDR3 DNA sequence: TGTGCCACCAGCAGGGGGGGTCGAGACAGGGTACATGAGCAGTACTTC.

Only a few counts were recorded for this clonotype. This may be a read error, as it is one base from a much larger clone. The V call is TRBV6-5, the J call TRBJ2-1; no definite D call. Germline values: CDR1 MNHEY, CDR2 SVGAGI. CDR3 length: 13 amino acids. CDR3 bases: TGTGCCAGCGGCCGACGGATTTACAATGAGCGGTTCTTC. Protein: CASGRRIYNERFF.

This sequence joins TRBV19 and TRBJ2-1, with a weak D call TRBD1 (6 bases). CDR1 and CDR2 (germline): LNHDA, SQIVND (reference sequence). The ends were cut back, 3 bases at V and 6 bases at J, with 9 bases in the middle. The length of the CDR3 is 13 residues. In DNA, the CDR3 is TGTGCCAGTAGTATGGGGACACTCAATGAGCAGTTCTTC. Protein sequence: CASSMGTLNEQFF.

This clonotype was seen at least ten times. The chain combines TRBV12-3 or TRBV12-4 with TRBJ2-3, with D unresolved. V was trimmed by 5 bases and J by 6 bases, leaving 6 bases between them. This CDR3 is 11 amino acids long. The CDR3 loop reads CASSRADTQYF. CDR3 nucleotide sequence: TGTGCCAGCAGTCGGGCCGATACGCAGTATTTT.

CDR3 coding DNA: TGTGCCATCCGGGGGGCGACCGGGGAGCTGTTTTTT. Its protein product is CAIRGATGELFF. This sequence joins TRBV7-3 and TRBJ2-2; TRBD2 might be the D (7 bases). Looked up from germline, CDR1 is SGHTA and CDR2 is FQGTGA. This CDR3 spans 12 amino acids. The V and J ends lost 10 bases and 5 bases respectively, with 11 bases between them.

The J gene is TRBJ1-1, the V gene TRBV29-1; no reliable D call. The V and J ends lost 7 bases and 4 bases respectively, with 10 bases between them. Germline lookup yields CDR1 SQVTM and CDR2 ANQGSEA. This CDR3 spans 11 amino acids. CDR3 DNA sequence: TGCAGCGCCCTTTACTCCACTGAAGCTTTCTTT. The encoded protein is CSALYSTEAFF. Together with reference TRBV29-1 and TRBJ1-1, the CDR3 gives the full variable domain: SAVISQKPSRDICQRGTSLTIQCQVDSQVTMMFWYRQQPGQSLTLIATANQGSEATYESGFVIDKFPISRPNLTFSTLTVSNMSPEDSSIYLCSALYSTEAFFGQGTRLTVV.

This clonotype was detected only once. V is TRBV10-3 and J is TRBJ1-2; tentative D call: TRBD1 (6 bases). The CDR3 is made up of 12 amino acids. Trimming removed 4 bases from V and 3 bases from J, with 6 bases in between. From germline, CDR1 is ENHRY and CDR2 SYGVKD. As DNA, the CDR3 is TGTGCCATCAGTGGACAGGACTATGGCTACACCTTC. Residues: CAISGQDYGYTF.

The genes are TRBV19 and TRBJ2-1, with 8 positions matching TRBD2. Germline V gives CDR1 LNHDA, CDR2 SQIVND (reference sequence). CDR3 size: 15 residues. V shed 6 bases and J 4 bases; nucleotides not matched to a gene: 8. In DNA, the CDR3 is TGTGCCAGTAGACCCAAGCGGGGGTCATACAATGAGCAGTTCTTC. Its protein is CASRPKRGSYNEQFF.

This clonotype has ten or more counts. The DNA of the CDR3 is TGTGCCAGCAGCGTAGGGAACCCTAGCACAGATACGCAGTATTTT. This codes for CASSVGNPSTDTQYF. The chain recombines TRBV9 with TRBJ2-3; no clear D. Trimming took 0 bases from V and 0 from J, leaving 8 bases between them. The CDR3 length is 15 residues. Germline CDR1 SGDLS, CDR2 YYNGEE.